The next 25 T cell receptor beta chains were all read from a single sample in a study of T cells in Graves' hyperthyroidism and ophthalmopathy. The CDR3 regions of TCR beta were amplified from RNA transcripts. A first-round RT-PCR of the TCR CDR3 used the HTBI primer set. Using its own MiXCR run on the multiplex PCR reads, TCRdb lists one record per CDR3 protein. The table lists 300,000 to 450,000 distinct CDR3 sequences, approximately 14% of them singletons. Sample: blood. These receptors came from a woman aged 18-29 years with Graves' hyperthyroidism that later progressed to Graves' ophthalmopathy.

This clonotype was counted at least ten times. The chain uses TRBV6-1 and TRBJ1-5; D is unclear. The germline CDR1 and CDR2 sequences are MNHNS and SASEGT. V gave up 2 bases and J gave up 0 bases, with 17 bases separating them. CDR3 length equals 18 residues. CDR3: CASSERGSAKYSNQPQHF. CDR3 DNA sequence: TGTGCCAGCAGTGAAAGAGGATCAGCGAAGTATAGCAATCAGCCCCAGCATTTT.

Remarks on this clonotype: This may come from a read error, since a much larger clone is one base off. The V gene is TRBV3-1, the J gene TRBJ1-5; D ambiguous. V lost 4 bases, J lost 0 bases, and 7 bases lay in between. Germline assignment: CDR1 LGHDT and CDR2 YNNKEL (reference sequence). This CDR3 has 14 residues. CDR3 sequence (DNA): TGTGCCAGCAGCCGGTCCTATAGCAATCAGCCCCAGCATTTT. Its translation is CASSRSYSNQPQHF. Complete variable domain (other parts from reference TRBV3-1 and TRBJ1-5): DTAVSQTPKYLVTQMGNDKSIKCEQNLGHDTMYWYKQDSKKFLKIMFSYNNKELIINETVPNRFSPKSPDKAHLNLHINSLELGDSAVYFCASSRSYSNQPQHFGDGTRLSIL.

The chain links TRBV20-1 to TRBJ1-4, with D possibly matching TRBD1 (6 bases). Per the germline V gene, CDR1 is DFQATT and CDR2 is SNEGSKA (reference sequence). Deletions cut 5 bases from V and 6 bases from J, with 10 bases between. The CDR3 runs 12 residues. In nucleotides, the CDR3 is TGCAGTGCTTACAGGGTTGATGAAAAACTGTTTTTT. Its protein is CSAYRVDEKLFF.

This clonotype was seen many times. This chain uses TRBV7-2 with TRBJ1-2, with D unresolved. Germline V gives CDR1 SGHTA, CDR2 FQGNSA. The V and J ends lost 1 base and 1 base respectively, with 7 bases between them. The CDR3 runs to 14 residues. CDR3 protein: CASSLDWDNYGYTF. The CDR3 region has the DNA TGTGCCAGCAGCTTAGACTGGGATAACTATGGCTACACCTTC.

CDR3 residues: CASSVVGNEQFF. The CDR3 DNA is TGTGCCAGCAGTGTGGTAGGGAATGAGCAGTTCTTC. The chain employs TRBV2 and TRBJ2-1; D gene unclear. CDR1 and CDR2 from the germline V gene are SNHLY and FYNNEI. This CDR3 contains 12 residues. Between the trimmed V and J ends, which lost 4 bases and 7 bases, there was a span of 8 bases.

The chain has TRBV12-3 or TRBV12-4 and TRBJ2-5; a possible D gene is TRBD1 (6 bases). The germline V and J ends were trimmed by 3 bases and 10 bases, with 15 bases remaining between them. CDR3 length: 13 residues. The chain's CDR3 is CASSLTGHPFQYF. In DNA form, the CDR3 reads TGTGCCAGCAGTTTGACGGGACACCCGTTCCAGTACTTC.

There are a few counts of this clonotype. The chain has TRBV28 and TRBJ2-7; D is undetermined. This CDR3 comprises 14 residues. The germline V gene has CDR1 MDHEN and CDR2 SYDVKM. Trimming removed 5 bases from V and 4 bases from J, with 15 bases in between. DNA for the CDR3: TGTGCCAGCAGTACCCGGGCCCCAAGGTACGAGCAGTACTTC. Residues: CASSTRAPRYEQYF. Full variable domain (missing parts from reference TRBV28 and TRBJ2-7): DVKVTQSSRYLVKRTGEKVFLECVQDMDHENMFWYRQDPGLGLRLIYFSYDVKMKEKGDIPEGYSVSREKKERFSLILESASTNQTSMYLCASSTRAPRYEQYFGPGTRLTVT.

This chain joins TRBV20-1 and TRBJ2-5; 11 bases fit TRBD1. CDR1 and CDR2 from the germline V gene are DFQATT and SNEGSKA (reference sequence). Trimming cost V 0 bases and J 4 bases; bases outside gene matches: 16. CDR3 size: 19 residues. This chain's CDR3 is CSARDEGVWTGGTRETQYF. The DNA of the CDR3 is TGCAGTGCTAGAGATGAAGGGGTCTGGACAGGGGGCACCCGAGAGACCCAGTACTTC.

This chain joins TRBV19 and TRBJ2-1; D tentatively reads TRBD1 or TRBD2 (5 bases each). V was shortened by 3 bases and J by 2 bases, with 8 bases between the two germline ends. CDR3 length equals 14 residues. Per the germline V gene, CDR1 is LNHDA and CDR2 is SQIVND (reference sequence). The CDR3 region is CASSIQGAYNEQFF. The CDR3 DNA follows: TGTGCCAGTAGTATTCAGGGAGCCTACAATGAGCAGTTCTTC.

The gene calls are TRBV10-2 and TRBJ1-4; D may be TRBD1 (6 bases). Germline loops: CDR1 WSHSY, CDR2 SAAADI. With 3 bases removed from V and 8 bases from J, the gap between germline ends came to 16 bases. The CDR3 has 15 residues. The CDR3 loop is CASSDLTRGGEKLFF. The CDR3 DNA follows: TGCGCCAGCAGTGACCTTACCAGGGGTGGGGAAAAACTGTTTTTT.

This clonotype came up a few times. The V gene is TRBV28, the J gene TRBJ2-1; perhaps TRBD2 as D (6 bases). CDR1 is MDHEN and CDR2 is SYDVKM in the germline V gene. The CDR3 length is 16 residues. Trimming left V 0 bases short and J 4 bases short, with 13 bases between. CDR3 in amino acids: CASSLWSGPPYNEQFF. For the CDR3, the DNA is TGTGCCAGCAGTTTATGGAGCGGGCCCCCTTACAATGAGCAGTTCTTC. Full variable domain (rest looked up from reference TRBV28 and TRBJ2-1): DVKVTQSSRYLVKRTGEKVFLECVQDMDHENMFWYRQDPGLGLRLIYFSYDVKMKEKGDIPEGYSVSREKKERFSLILESASTNQTSMYLCASSLWSGPPYNEQFFGPGTRLTVL.

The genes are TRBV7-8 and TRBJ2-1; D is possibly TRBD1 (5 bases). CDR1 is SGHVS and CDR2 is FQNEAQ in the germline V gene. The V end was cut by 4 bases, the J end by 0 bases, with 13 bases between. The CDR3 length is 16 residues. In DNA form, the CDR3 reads TGTGCCAGCAGCTGGTTCAGGGTTAGCTCCTACAATGAGCAGTTCTTC. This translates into CASSWFRVSSYNEQFF.

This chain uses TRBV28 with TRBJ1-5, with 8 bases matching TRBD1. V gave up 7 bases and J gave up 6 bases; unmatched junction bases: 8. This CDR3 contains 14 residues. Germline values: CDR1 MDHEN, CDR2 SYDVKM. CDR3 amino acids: CASTRSRGRQPQHF. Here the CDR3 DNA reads TGTGCCAGCACCCGGTCCAGGGGGCGTCAGCCCCAGCATTTT.

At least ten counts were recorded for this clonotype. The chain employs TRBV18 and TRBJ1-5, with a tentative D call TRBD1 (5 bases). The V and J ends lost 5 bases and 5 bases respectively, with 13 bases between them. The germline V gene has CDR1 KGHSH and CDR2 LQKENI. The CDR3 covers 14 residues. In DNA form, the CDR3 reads TGTGCCAGCTCAGCCCTTGACAGTGATCAGCCCCAGCATTTT. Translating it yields CASSALDSDQPQHF.

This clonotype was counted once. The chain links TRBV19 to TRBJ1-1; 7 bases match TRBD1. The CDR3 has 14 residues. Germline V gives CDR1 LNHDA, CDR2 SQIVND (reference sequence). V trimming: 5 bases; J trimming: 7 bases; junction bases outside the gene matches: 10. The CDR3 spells CASSAAGGANEAFF. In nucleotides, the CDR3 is TGTGCCAGTAGTGCTGCAGGGGGGGCAAATGAAGCTTTCTTT.

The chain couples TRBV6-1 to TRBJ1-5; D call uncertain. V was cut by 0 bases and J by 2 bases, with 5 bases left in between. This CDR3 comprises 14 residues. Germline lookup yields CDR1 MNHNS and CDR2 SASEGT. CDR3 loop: CASSEARGNQPQHF. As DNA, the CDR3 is TGTGCCAGCAGTGAAGCTCGGGGCAATCAGCCCCAGCATTTT.

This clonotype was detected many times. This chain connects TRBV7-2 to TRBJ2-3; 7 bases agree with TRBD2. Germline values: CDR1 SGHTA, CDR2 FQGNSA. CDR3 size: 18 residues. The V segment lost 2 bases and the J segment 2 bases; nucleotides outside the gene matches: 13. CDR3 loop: CASSLLGLSGIDTDTQYF. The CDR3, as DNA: TGTGCCAGCAGCTTACTGGGGCTCAGCGGGATCGACACAGATACGCAGTATTTT.

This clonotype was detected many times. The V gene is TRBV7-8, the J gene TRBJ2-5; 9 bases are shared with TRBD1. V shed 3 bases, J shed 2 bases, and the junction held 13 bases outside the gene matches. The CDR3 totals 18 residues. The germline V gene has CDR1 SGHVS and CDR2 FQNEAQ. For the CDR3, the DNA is TGTGCCAGCAGCTTGGAACAGGGGGCTCGGAAATTGCAAGAGACCCAGTACTTC. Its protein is CASSLEQGARKLQETQYF.

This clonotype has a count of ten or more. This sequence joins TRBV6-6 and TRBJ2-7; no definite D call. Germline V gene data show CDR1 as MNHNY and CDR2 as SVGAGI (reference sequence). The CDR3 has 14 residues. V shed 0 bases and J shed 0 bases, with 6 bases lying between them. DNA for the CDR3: TGTGCCAGCAGTTACTCCGGTAGCTCCTACGAGCAGTACTTC. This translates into CASSYSGSSYEQYF.

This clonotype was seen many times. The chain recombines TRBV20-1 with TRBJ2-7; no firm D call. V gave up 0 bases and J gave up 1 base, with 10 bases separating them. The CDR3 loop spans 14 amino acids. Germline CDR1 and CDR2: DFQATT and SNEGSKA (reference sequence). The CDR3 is CSARDSRRSYEQYF. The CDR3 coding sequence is TGCAGTGCTAGAGATTCGAGACGGTCCTACGAGCAGTACTTC.

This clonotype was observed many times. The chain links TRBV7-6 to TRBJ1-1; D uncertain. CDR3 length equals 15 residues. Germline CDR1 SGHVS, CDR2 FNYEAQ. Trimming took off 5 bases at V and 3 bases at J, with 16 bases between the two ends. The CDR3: CASSPTEGIDTEAFF. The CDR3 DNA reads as TGTGCCAGCAGCCCTACCGAGGGTATTGACACTGAAGCTTTCTTT.

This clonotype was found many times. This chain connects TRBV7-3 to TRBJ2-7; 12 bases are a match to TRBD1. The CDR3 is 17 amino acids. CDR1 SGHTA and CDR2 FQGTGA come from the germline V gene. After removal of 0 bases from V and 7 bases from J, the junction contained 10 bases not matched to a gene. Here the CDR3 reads CASSLTGTGQGAREQYF. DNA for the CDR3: TGTGCCAGCAGCTTAACGGGGACGGGACAGGGGGCTCGGGAGCAGTACTTC.

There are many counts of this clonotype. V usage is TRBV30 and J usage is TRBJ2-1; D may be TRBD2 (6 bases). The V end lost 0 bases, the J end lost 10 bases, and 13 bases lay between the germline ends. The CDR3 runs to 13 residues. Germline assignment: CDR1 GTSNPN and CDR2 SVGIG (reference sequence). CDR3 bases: TGTGCCTGGAGTGTGTTCGCGGGAACAGAGCAGTTCTTC. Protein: CAWSVFAGTEQFF.

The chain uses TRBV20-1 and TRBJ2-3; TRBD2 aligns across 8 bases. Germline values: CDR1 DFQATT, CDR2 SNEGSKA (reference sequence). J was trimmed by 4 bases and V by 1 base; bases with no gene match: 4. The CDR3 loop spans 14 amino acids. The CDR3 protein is CSARVAGGADTQYF. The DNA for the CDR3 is TGCAGTGCTAGAGTTGCGGGAGGCGCAGATACGCAGTATTTT.

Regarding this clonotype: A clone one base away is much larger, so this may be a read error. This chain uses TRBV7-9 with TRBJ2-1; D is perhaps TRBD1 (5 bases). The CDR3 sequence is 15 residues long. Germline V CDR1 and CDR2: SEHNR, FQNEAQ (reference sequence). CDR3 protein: CASSLGFGHPNEKFF. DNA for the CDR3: TGTGCCAGCAGCTTAGGGTTTGGACACCCCAATGAGAAGTTCTTC.